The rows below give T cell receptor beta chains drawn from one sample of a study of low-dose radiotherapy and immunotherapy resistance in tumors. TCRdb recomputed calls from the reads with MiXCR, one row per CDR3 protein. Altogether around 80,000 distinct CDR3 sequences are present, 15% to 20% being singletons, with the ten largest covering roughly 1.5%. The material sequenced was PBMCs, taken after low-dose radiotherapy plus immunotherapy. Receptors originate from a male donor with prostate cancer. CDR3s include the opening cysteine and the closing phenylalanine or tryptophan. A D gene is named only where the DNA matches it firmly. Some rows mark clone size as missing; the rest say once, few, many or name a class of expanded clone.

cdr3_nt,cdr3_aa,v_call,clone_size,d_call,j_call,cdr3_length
TGTGCCAGCAGCGCTGAGGGTCGACGCAATGAGCAGTTCTTC,CASSAEGRRNEQFF,TRBV9,many,-,TRBJ2-1,14
TGTGCCAGCACTCCCAACAACCCCGGGGAGCTGTTTTTT,CASTPNNPGELFF,TRBV27,-,-,TRBJ2-2,13
TGCGCCAGCAGCTTGGCCCGTCCCCGTGAGGGGAGATACGACACTGAAGCTTTCTTT,CASSLARPREGRYDTEAFF,TRBV5-1,few,-,TRBJ1-1,19
TGTGCCAGCTCCGTGACAGGGACAGATACGCAGTATTTT,CASSVTGTDTQYF,TRBV18,many,TRBD1,TRBJ2-3,13
TGTGCCAGCAGACCCAGTCTGGTCGTCCAGCGGGTAGACAATGAGCAGTTCTTC,CASRPSLVVQRVDNEQFF,TRBV2,-,-,TRBJ2-1,18
TGTGCCAGCAGTTCCCGCGACAGGAGCGACCTCTATGGCTACACCTTC,CASSSRDRSDLYGYTF,TRBV12-3/TRBV12-4,-,-,TRBJ1-2,16
TGTGCCAGCAACCGACAGCTCAACTACGAGCAGTACTTC,CASNRQLNYEQYF,TRBV2,-,-,TRBJ2-7,13
TGTGCCTGGAAAGGGGGTGGACCCCTCATGAACACTGAAGCTTTCTTT,CAWKGGGPLMNTEAFF,TRBV30,many,-,TRBJ1-1,16
TGTGCCAGCAGTTACGTGGGAGGGAGAGGCACAGATACGCAGTATTTT,CASSYVGGRGTDTQYF,TRBV28,many,TRBD2,TRBJ2-3,16
TGTGCCAGTAGTACCGCGTCGAGAGTCACTGAAGCTTTCTTT,CASSTASRVTEAFF,TRBV19,many,-,TRBJ1-1,14
TGTGCCAGTAGTATAGCAGCGGCTAGCGGGAGTTACGAGCAGTACTTC,CASSIAAASGSYEQYF,TRBV19,many,TRBD2,TRBJ2-7,16
TGCAGTGCTACGTACCCCTTGAGCGGGGCCCTTGCCGAGCAGTACTTC,CSATYPLSGALAEQYF,TRBV20-1,many,TRBD2,TRBJ2-7,16
TGTGCCAGCAGTTCCCTAACCGGGACATCGACCTTC,CASSSLTGTSTF,TRBV28,many,-,TRBJ2-7,12
TGTGCCAGCAGCCCCATGGGACGGCAGAACACTGAAGCTTTCTTT,CASSPMGRQNTEAFF,TRBV7-9,many,-,TRBJ1-1,15
TGTGCCAGCAGTTTTGGGGGGACAGGCTATGGCTACACCTTC,CASSFGGTGYGYTF,TRBV12-3/TRBV12-4,many,TRBD1,TRBJ1-2,14
TGTGCCAGCAGTTTTGGGGGCAGTCCGAACACTGAAGCTTTCTTT,CASSFGGSPNTEAFF,TRBV27,many,-,TRBJ1-1,15
TGCAGCAAGAGGGAGGGCTACAATGAGCAGTTCTTC,CSKREGYNEQFF,TRBV29-1,many,TRBD2,TRBJ2-1,12
TGTGCCAGCAGCTATCTTGGACCGGACTCTGGAAACACCATATATTTT,CASSYLGPDSGNTIYF,TRBV5-6,many,-,TRBJ1-3,16
TGTGCCAGCAGCAGGGGCCCGAGCTCCTACGAGCAGTACTTC,CASSRGPSSYEQYF,TRBV28,many,-,TRBJ2-7,14
TGTGCCAGCTCACCACCGAGTGTTCGGAATGAGCAGTTCTTC,CASSPPSVRNEQFF,TRBV18,many,-,TRBJ2-1,14
TGTGCCAGCAAAGCTGGGCAGCACACCACCGGGGAGCTGTTTTTT,CASKAGQHTTGELFF,TRBV27,many,-,TRBJ2-2,15
TGTGCCAGTCTCCCGGGACACAGCAATCAGCCCCAGCATTTT,CASLPGHSNQPQHF,TRBV28,many,-,TRBJ1-5,14
TGTGCCAGCAGTTTAGCGGGTTTAGTGAATGAGCAGTTCTTC,CASSLAGLVNEQFF,TRBV28,many,-,TRBJ2-1,14
TGTGCCAGCAGTCCCGGCCCTCGGGGCTACACCTTC,CASSPGPRGYTF,TRBV6-5,many,-,TRBJ1-2,12
TGTGCCAGCAGTTTATCGGTCTCCCTACCCACAGATACGCAGTATTTT,CASSLSVSLPTDTQYF,TRBV27,many,-,TRBJ2-3,16
TGTGCCAGCAGCTCACGGACAGGGAAGGGAGGTTCACCCCTCCACTTT,CASSSRTGKGGSPLHF,TRBV7-2,-,TRBD1,TRBJ1-6,16
TGTGCCAGCAGTTTTAGGGGGAGAGGGGGTGGAGGGCAGTTCTTC,CASSFRGRGGGGQFF,TRBV28,many,-,TRBJ2-1,15
TGTGCCAGCAGCTTCCGCCGCAATGAGCAGTTCTTC,CASSFRRNEQFF,TRBV5-5,many,-,TRBJ2-1,12
TGTGCCAGCAGCCAATACCCGGGGGGAGGAGAGCAGTACTTC,CASSQYPGGGEQYF,TRBV7-9,many,TRBD2,TRBJ2-7,14
TGCAGTGCTAGAAGGACAGATTCCTACAATGAGCAGTTCTTC,CSARRTDSYNEQFF,TRBV20-1,many,-,TRBJ2-1,14
TGTGCCAGCAGTTTTTCGCTTTATGGGACAGGGGCAAGTCAGCCCCAGCATTTT,CASSFSLYGTGASQPQHF,TRBV28,many,TRBD1,TRBJ1-5,18
TGTGCCAGCAGCCTTAGGGGGGGGGGGGCTAACACCGAAGCTTTCTTT,CASSLRGGGANTEAFF,TRBV7-9,-,-,TRBJ1-1,16
-,CASSRLAGGNTGELFFF,TRBV28,-,-,TRBJ2-2,17
TGCAGTGCCACAGAGGTGTCAGGACCTCCGGGATTGTACCAAGAGACCCAGTACTTC,CSATEVSGPPGLYQETQYF,TRBV20-1,-,-,TRBJ2-5,19
TGTGCCAGCAGCTTACGGCTAGCGGGAAACGAGCAGTACTTC,CASSLRLAGNEQYF,TRBV7-9,-,TRBD2,TRBJ2-7,14
TGCAGCGCAGCACAGTCCGGGACTAGCGGGGTTAGCACAGATACGCAGTATTTT,CSAAQSGTSGVSTDTQYF,TRBV29-1,many,TRBD2,TRBJ2-3,18
TGTGCCAGCAGTCAGGATGGGGCGATATTATTCAATGAGCAGTTCTTC,CASSQDGAILFNEQFF,TRBV12-3/TRBV12-4,-,-,TRBJ2-1,16
TGTGCCAGCAGCCGACTAGCGGGAGACCCCTATGAGCAGTTCTTC,CASSRLAGDPYEQFF,TRBV11-3,many,TRBD2,TRBJ2-1,15
TGTGCCAGCAGCTCGAGGACAGCCGGGGAGCTGTTTTTT,CASSSRTAGELFF,TRBV7-8,many,-,TRBJ2-2,13
TGCAGTGCTAGAGGGACAGGGAATAATGAAAAACTGTTTTTT,CSARGTGNNEKLFF,TRBV20-1,-,TRBD1,TRBJ1-4,14
TGTGCCAGCAGCACACTCACGACAGGTGGGGTTGACTTC,CASSTLTTGGVDF,TRBV28,many,-,TRBJ2-7,13
TGTGCCAGCAGTGTCACGGGAATGAACACTGAAGCTTTCTTT,CASSVTGMNTEAFF,TRBV2,many,-,TRBJ1-1,14
TGTGCCAGCAGTGGAGCGGGAGGCAGAGATACGCAGTATTTT,CASSGAGGRDTQYF,TRBV7-3,few,TRBD2,TRBJ2-3,14
TGCGCCAGCAGCCAATCAGGGAACTACGAGCAGTACTTC,CASSQSGNYEQYF,TRBV4-3,many,-,TRBJ2-7,13
TGTGCCACCAGCATCAGTCGGGACCTCCTTGATGAGCAGTTCTTC,CATSISRDLLDEQFF,TRBV15,many,-,TRBJ2-1,15
TGCAGTGCGCTGACAGGGGCTGGAAACACCATATATTTT,CSALTGAGNTIYF,TRBV20-1,many,TRBD1,TRBJ1-3,13
TGTGCCTGGAGTGTACGGGGCACCTACGAGCAGTACTTC,CAWSVRGTYEQYF,TRBV30,many,-,TRBJ2-7,13
TGCAGTGCAAGTCACCCGACTAGCGGCTTGGCAGATACGCAGTATTTT,CSASHPTSGLADTQYF,TRBV20-1,many,TRBD2,TRBJ2-3,16
TGTGCCATCAGTGGGTCTAGCGGGAGGGAAGAGACCCAGTACTTC,CAISGSSGREETQYF,TRBV10-3,many,TRBD2,TRBJ2-5,15
TGTGCCAGCAGTTTAATCGGGACAGGGAGCAATGAGCAGTTCTTC,CASSLIGTGSNEQFF,TRBV12-3/TRBV12-4,few,TRBD1,TRBJ2-1,15
TGTGCCAGCTCACCAAGTCGACTAGGGGAGACCCAGTACTTC,CASSPSRLGETQYF,TRBV18,many,-,TRBJ2-5,14
TGTGCCAGCAGCGAAGATACAGGGGCAGTGCGCGAAAAACTGTTTTTT,CASSEDTGAVREKLFF,TRBV7-2,many,TRBD1,TRBJ1-4,16
TGTGCCAGCAGTTATTTCGGGGTGCATCAGCCCCAGCATTTT,CASSYFGVHQPQHF,TRBV28,many,-,TRBJ1-5,14